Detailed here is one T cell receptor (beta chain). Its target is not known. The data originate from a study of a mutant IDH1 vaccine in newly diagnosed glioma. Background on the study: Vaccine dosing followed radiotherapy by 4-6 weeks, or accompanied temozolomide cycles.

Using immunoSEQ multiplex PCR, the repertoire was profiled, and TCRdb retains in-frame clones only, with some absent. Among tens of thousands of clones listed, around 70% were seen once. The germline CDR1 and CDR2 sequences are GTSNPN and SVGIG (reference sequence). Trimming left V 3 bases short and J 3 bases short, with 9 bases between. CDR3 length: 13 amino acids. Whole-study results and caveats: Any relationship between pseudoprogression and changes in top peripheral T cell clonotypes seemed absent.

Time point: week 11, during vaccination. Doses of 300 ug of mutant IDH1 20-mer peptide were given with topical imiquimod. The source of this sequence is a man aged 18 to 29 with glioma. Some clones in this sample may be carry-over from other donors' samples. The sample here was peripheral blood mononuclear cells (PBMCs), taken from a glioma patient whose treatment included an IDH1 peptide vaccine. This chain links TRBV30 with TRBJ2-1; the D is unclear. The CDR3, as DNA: TGTGCCTGGAGGGTCCCAGGCTACAATGAGCAGTTCTTC. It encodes CAWRVPGYNEQFF.